One sample yielded the 6 T cell receptor beta chains listed below, sequenced in a study of response to subunit inactivated influenza vaccine. TCRdb used MiXCR to reprocess the RT-PCR reads, holding one entry per CDR3 protein. The sample has roughly 780,000 distinct CDR3 sequences, approximately 17% seen once. Sequencing used PBMCs from blood, obtained roughly 5 days after vaccination. The receptors originated from a man aged 50 to 60 who received an inactivated influenza vaccine.

This clonotype was picked up many times. The chain links TRBV29-1 to TRBJ2-1; D remains ambiguous. Trimming removed 1 base at V and 2 bases at J, with 12 bases between. CDR3 length: 15 amino acids. Germline V gene sequence: CDR1 SQVTM, CDR2 ANQGSEA. The CDR3: CSVEVGTSAYNEQFF. The CDR3 region has the DNA TGCAGCGTTGAAGTGGGCACCTCGGCCTACAATGAGCAGTTCTTC.

This clonotype was recorded a few times. The gene calls are TRBV4-3 and TRBJ2-6; 7 bases are a match to TRBD2. There are 17 residues in the CDR3. V gave up 0 bases and J gave up 4 bases; unmatched junction bases: 6. Germline CDR1 reads LGHNA; CDR2 reads YSLEER. In DNA, the CDR3 is TGCGCCAGCAGCCAAGATCCGGGGGGTTCCGGGGCCAACGTCCTGACTTTC. This codes for CASSQDPGGSGANVLTF.

About this clonotype itself: This may be a read error, as it is one base from a much larger clone. V and J are TRBV12-3 or TRBV12-4 and TRBJ2-3; D may be TRBD2 (5 bases). Trimming removed 8 bases from V and 5 bases from J, with 17 bases in between. This CDR3 contains 14 residues. In DNA, the CDR3 is TGTGCCAGCCTGACCCATCGGGGTTTAGATACGCAGTATTTT. Translation gives CASLTHRGLDTQYF.

V is TRBV6-5 and J is TRBJ2-5, with D tentatively TRBD2 (5 bases). The CDR3 extends over 16 amino acids. The V and J ends lost 2 bases and 3 bases respectively, with 16 bases between them. The germline V gene has CDR1 MNHEY and CDR2 SVGAGI. The chain's CDR3 is CASSYTPGSTEETQYF. CDR3 in DNA: TGTGCCAGCAGTTACACACCGGGATCCACGGAAGAGACCCAGTACTTC.

About this clonotype: A much larger clone lies a single base off, so this may be a read error. The rearrangement links TRBV12-3 or TRBV12-4 to TRBJ2-1; D unresolved. The CDR3 is made up of 11 amino acids. The ends were cut back, 3 bases at V and 5 bases at J, with 2 bases in the middle. This CDR3 is CASSLHNEQFF. In nucleotides, the CDR3 is TGTGCCAGCAGTTTGCACAATGAGCAGTTCTTC.

The chain links TRBV7-6 to TRBJ2-3; 9 bases agree with TRBD1. The length of the CDR3 is 16 residues. Germline V gene data show CDR1 as SGHVS and CDR2 as FNYEAQ. Losses at the gene ends were 1 base for V and 1 base for J; bases not matched to a gene: 3. CDR3 sequence (DNA): TGTGCCAGCAGCTTAGGGGGGACAGGGCGCACAGATACGCAGTATTTT. This sequence encodes CASSLGGTGRTDTQYF.